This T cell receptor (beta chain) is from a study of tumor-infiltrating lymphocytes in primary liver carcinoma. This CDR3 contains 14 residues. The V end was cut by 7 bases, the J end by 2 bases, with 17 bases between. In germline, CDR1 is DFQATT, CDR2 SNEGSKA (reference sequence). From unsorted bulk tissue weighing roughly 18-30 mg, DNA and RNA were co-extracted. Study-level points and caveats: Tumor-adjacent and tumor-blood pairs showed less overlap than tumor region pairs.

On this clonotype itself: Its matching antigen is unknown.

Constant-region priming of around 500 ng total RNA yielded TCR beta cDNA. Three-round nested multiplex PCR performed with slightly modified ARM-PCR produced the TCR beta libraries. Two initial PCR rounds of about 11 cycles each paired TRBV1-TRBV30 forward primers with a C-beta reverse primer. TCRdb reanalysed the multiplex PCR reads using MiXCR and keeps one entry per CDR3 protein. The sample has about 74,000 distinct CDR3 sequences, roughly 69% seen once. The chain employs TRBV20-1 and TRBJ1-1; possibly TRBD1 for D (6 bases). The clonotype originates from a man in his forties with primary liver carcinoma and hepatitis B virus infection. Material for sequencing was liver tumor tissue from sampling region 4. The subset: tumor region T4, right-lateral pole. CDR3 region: CSVPQGGVNTEAFF. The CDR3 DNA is TGCAGTGTTCCACAGGGCGGGGTAAACACTGAAGCTTTCTTT.